Listed below are T cell receptor beta chains from one sample, sequenced in a study of PD-L1 blockade in urothelial cancer. Assay: immunoSEQ multiplex PCR; the TCRdb copy retains only in-frame clones and omits some. The table records 65,000 to 80,000 clones, about 90% of them present only once. This sample comprised PBMCs, obtained around atezolizumab (anti-PD-L1) treatment. These receptors were collected from a man in his 70s with urothelial cancer. CDR3s include the opening cysteine and the closing phenylalanine or tryptophan. D genes are given only for firm matches. Size values are once, few and many counts, or a class for expanded clones, and some rows have none.

d_call j_call clone_size v_call cdr3_nt cdr3_aa
NA TRBJ1-1 NA TRBV5-4 TGTGCCAGCAGCCGCGGCGCTGAAGCTTTCTTT CASSRGAEAFF
TRBD2 TRBJ2-1 NA TRBV27 TGTGCCAGCAGCCACCTAGCGGGAGACGAGTTCTTC CASSHLAGDEFF
NA TRBJ2-7 NA TRBV6-6 TGTGCCAGCAGTCCGCAGGGGTTAACGAAGCAGTACTTC CASSPQGLTKQYF
NA TRBJ2-5 once TRBV10-3 TGTGCCATCAGGGGCTCGGTAAGGGGCCAAGAGACCCAGTACTTC CAIRGSVRGQETQYF
TRBD1 TRBJ2-1 NA TRBV2 TGTGCCAGCAGTGTCCGGGACAGGGGTGCGGAGGAGCAGTTCTTC CASSVRDRGAEEQFF
TRBD2 TRBJ2-7 once TRBV27 TGTGCCAGCAGTTCCCTCTCTAGCGGGAGGACCTCCTACGAGCAGTACTTC CASSSLSSGRTSYEQYF
TRBD2 TRBJ2-2 once TRBV5-6 TGTGCCAGCAGTTCCGGGGGGACCGGGGAGCTGTTTTTT CASSSGGTGELFF
TRBD2 TRBJ2-7 NA TRBV7-2 TGTGCCAGCAGCTTAGGATGGACTAGCGGCTACGAGCAGTACTTC CASSLGWTSGYEQYF
TRBD2 TRBJ2-1 NA TRBV10-3 TGTGCCATCACCTCGGGACTAGCGGGAGGGTATGAGCAGTTCTTC CAITSGLAGGYEQFF
NA TRBJ1-5 NA TRBV6-1 TGTGCCAGCAGTGAATCGGGTAGTGATTCCTTCCCACAGCCCCAGCATTTT CASSESGSDSFPQPQHF
NA TRBJ2-4 NA TRBV19 TGTGCCAGCTATGGGAGAGCCAAAAACATTCAGTACTTC CASYGRAKNIQYF
NA TRBJ1-1 NA TRBV5-4 TGTGCCAGCAGCTTGGAGGGGCGGAACACTGAAGCTTTCTTT CASSLEGRNTEAFF
TRBD1 TRBJ2-7 NA TRBV10-1 TGCGCCAGCAGAGTGAGCGGGACAGGGGACGGGTACGAGCAGTACTTC CASRVSGTGDGYEQYF
TRBD2 TRBJ2-3 NA TRBV29-1 TGCAGCGTATTAGCGGGAGCCGGTACAGATACGCAGTATTTT CSVLAGAGTDTQYF
TRBD1 TRBJ2-5 NA TRBV5-1 TGCGCCAGCACTTCCGGGACAGGGTTAGGGGAGACCCAGTACTTC CASTSGTGLGETQYF
NA TRBJ2-1 NA TRBV5-5 TGTGCCAGCAGCTTGGGACTACACAATGAGCAGTTCTTC CASSLGLHNEQFF
TRBD2 TRBJ2-7 few TRBV4-1 TGCGCCAGCAGCCAAGATCCTAGCGGGAGGCTGCCGGCCTACGAGCAGTACTTC CASSQDPSGRLPAYEQYF
TRBD1 TRBJ2-5 once TRBV5-1 TGCGCCAGCAGCTTAACCGGGACAGGGAGGGTGGGAGAGACCCAGTACTTC CASSLTGTGRVGETQYF
TRBD2 TRBJ2-3 NA TRBV9 TGTGCCAGCAGCGTGGGAGGGTACACAGATACGCAGTATTTT CASSVGGYTDTQYF
TRBD1 TRBJ2-1 NA TRBV7-9 TGTGCCAGCAGCCCGGACAGGCGGCCCTACAATGAGCAGTTCTTC CASSPDRRPYNEQFF
TRBD1 TRBJ2-7 NA TRBV5-4 TGTGCCAGCAGCTTGGGGACTGGACAGGGCGGCGGCGAGCAGTACTTC CASSLGTGQGGGEQYF
TRBD1 TRBJ2-2 NA TRBV4-1 TGCGCCAGCAGCCAAGGACAGGGACCAACCGGGGAGCTGTTTTTT CASSQGQGPTGELFF
TRBD2 TRBJ2-7 NA TRBV5-1 TGCGCCAGCAGCTCATGGACTAGCGGGAACTACGAGCAGTACTTC CASSSWTSGNYEQYF
TRBD2 TRBJ2-7 NA TRBV25-1 TGTGCCAGCAGTGCTACTAGCGGGAGTTTCTACGAGCAGTACTTC CASSATSGSFYEQYF
TRBD1 TRBJ2-1 once TRBV4-1 TGCGCCAGCAGCCAGGGGGACAGGGAGGGGAATGAGCAGTTCTTC CASSQGDREGNEQFF
TRBD2 TRBJ2-2 NA TRBV9 TGTGCCAGCAGCGTAGCCTGGGGGGGACCCGGGGAGCTGTTTTTT CASSVAWGGPGELFF
NA TRBJ1-4 once TRBV6-5 TGTGCCAGCAGCCCTCTGGGGGCGAGGGATGAAAAACTGTTTTTT CASSPLGARDEKLFF
NA TRBJ2-3 NA TRBV4-2 TGTGCCAGCAGCCAGACGACAGTTAGCACAGATACGCAGTATTTT CASSQTTVSTDTQYF
NA TRBJ2-2 NA TRBV11-2 TGTGCCAGCAGCTTCGGCGGGAACACCGGGGAGCTGTTTTTT CASSFGGNTGELFF
NA TRBJ2-2 NA TRBV7-9 TGTGCCAGCAGCTTAGTGGTACCGCGGGGCACCGGGGAGCTGTTTTTT CASSLVVPRGTGELFF
NA TRBJ1-5 NA TRBV6-5 TGTGCCAGCAGGGTGACAGGTAATAGCAATCAGCCCCAGCATTTT CASRVTGNSNQPQHF
NA TRBJ2-3 NA TRBV5-5 TGTGCCAGCAGCTTGTGGCTGCAAACCACAGATACGCAGTATTTT CASSLWLQTTDTQYF
TRBD1 TRBJ2-1 NA TRBV30 TGTGCCTGGAGTGGGGGCCGGGACAGGGGGATCTACAATGAGCAGTTCTTC CAWSGGRDRGIYNEQFF
TRBD2 TRBJ2-1 NA TRBV10-3 TGTGCCATCAGTGAGTCGAGGAAGGGCGGGAGGGCCGATGAGCAGTTCTTC CAISESRKGGRADEQFF
TRBD1 TRBJ1-1 NA TRBV28 TGTGCCAGCAAGACAGGGGCCATGAACACTGAAGCTTTCTTT CASKTGAMNTEAFF
NA TRBJ2-7 once TRBV28 TGTGCCAGCAGTTTATTATCCTACGAGCAGTACTTC CASSLLSYEQYF
TRBD2 TRBJ2-3 NA TRBV7-8 TGTGCCAGCAGCTCAATGTCTAGGACTAGGACAGATACGCAGTATTTT CASSSMSRTRTDTQYF
TRBD1 TRBJ2-7 NA TRBV7-8 TGTGCCAGCAGCTTCTGGACAGGGGCCAACGAGCAGTACTTC CASSFWTGANEQYF
TRBD1 TRBJ1-1 NA TRBV2 TGTGCCAGCAACAGGGGGCGCACTGAAGCTTTCTTT CASNRGRTEAFF
NA TRBJ1-5 NA TRBV5-1 TGCGCCAGCAGCTTGGGAACAGGCGACCTGGTCAATCAGCCCCAGCATTTT CASSLGTGDLVNQPQHF
TRBD1 TRBJ1-2 NA TRBV6-1 TGTGCCAGCAGTGTATCAGGGGGACTCTCCTATGGCTACACCTTC CASSVSGGLSYGYTF
NA TRBJ2-2 NA TRBV2 TGTGCCAGCAGTGAAGATTTGCGGGGGAACACCGGGGAGCTGTTTTTT CASSEDLRGNTGELFF
TRBD2 TRBJ2-1 NA TRBV2 TGTGCCAGCAGACCGAGCGGGAGTTCCTACAATGAGCAGTTCTTC CASRPSGSSYNEQFF
NA TRBJ2-4 NA TRBV28 TGTGCCAGCAGTTCACTAGCCCTAGCCAAAAACATTCAGTACTTC CASSSLALAKNIQYF
NA TRBJ2-1 NA TRBV28 TGTGCCAGCAGATCGGGAGTCGGCGGTGAGCAGTTCTTC CASRSGVGGEQFF
NA TRBJ2-2 NA TRBV5-4 TGTGCCAGCAGCTTGGGAGAGGGCTCCACCGGGGAGCTGTTTTTT CASSLGEGSTGELFF
NA TRBJ2-7 NA TRBV4-1 TGCGCCAGCAGCCACGCAGGAGCTAGCGCGAGCTCCTACGAGCAGTACTTC CASSHAGASASSYEQYF
NA TRBJ2-7 NA TRBV28 TGTGCCAGCAGTTCGACCCGGGATCCCGTGCGCGAGCAGTACTTC CASSSTRDPVREQYF
TRBD1 TRBJ2-1 once TRBV10-3 TGTGCCATCAGTGCAACGGACAGGGGGAATTACAATGAGCAGTTCTTC CAISATDRGNYNEQFF
NA TRBJ1-3 NA TRBV5-4 TGTGCCAGCAGCTTGGCGGGGGCTGGAAACACCATATATTTT CASSLAGAGNTIYF